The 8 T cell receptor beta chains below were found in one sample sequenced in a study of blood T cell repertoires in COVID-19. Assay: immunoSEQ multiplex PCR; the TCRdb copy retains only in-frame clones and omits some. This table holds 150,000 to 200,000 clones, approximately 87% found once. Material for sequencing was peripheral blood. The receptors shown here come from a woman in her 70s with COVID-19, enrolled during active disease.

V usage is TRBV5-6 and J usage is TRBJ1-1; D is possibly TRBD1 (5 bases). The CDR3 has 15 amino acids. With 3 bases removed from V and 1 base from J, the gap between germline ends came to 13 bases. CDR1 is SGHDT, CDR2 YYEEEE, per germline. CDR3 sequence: CASSSVGLTNTEAFF. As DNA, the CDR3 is TGTGCCAGCAGCTCCGTGGGACTTACGAACACTGAAGCTTTCTTT.

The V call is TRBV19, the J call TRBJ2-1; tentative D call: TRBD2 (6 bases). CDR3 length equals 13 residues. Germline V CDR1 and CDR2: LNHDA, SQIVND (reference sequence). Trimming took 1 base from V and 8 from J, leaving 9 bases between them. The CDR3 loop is CASSIGGVDEQFF. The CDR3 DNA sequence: TGTGCCAGTAGTATAGGGGGGGTCGATGAGCAGTTCTTC.

DNA of the CDR3: TGTGCCTGGACCGGCGGGAGTGACATTCAGTACTTC. Translation gives CAWTGGSDIQYF. The chain carries TRBV30 and TRBJ2-4; 7 bases map to TRBD2. CDR1 and CDR2 from the germline V gene are GTSNPN and SVGIG (reference sequence). V lost 4 bases and J lost 8; bases outside the gene matches: 5. This CDR3 is built from 12 residues.

CDR3 sequence: CASSAKDRGPADTQYF. CDR3 DNA sequence: TGTGCCAGCAGCGCCAAGGACAGGGGTCCCGCAGATACGCAGTATTTT. The chain joins TRBV9 to TRBJ2-3, with 9 bases aligning to TRBD1. Germline lookup yields CDR1 SGDLS and CDR2 YYNGEE. V was pared by 3 bases and J by 4 bases, with 9 bases of the junction left unmatched. This CDR3 comprises 16 residues.

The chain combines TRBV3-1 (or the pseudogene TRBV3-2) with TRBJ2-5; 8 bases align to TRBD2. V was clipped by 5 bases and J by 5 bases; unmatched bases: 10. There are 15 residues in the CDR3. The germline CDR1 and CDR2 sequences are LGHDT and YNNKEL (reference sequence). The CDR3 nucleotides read TGTGCCAGCAGCAGATCAGCGGGAGAGGTCGAGACCCAGTACTTC. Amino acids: CASSRSAGEVETQYF.

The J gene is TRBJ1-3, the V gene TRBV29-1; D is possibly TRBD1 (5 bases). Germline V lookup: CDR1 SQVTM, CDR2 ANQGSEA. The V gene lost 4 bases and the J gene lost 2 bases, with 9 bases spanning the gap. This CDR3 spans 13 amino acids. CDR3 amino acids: CSVGGGAGNTIYF. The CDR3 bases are TGCAGCGTTGGGGGGGGAGCTGGAAACACCATATATTTT.

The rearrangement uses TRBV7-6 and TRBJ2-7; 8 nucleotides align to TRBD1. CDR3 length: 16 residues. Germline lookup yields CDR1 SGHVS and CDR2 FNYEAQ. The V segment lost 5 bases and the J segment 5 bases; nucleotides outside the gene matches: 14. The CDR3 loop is CASSPPRRTGLDEQYF. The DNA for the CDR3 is TGTGCCAGCAGCCCGCCCCGAAGGACAGGGTTGGACGAGCAGTACTTC.

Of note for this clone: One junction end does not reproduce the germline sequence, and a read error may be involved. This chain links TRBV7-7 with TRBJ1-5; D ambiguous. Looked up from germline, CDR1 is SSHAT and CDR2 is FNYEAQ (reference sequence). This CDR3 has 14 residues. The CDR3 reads CASSRGREQQPQHF. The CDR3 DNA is TGTGCTAGCAGTCGTGGTAGGGAGCAACAGCCCCAGCATTTT.